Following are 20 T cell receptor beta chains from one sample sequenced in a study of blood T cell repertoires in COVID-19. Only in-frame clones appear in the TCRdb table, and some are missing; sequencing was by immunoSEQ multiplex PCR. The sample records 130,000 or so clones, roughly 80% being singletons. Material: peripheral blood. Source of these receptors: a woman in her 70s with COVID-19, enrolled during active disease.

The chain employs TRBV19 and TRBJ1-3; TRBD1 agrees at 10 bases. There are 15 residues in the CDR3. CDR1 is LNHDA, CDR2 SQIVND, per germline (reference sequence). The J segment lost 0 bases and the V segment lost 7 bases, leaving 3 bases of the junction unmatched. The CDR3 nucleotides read TGTGCCAGTACGGGACAGGGGAGCTCTGGAAACACCATATATTTT. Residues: CASTGQGSSGNTIYF.

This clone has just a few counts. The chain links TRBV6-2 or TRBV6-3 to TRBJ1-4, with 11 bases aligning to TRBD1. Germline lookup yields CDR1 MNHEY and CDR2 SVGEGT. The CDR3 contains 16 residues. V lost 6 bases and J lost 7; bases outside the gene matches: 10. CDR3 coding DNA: TGTGCCAGCAGCCGACGGGGACAGGGGGTGGCTGAAAAACTGTTTTTT. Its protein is CASSRRGQGVAEKLFF.

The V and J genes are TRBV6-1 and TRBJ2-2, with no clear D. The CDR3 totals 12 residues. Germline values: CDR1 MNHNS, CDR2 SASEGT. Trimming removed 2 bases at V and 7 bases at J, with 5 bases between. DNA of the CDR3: TGTGCCAGCAGTGAATCCGGCGGGGAGCTGTTTTTT. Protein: CASSESGGELFF.

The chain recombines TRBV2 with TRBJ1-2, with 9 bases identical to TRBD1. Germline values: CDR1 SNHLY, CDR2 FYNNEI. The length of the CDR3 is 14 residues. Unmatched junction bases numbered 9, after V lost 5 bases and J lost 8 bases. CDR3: CASSTGTGIGGYTF. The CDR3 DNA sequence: TGTGCCAGCAGTACCGGGACAGGGATAGGCGGCTACACCTTC. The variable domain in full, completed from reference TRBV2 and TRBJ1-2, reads EPEVTQTPSHQVTQMGQEVILRCVPISNHLYFYWYRQILGQKVEFLVSFYNNEISEKSEIFDDQFSVERPDGSNFTLKIRSTKLEDSAMYFCASSTGTGIGGYTFGSGTRLTVV.

CDR3 region: CASRGTGGHGYTF. CDR3 DNA: TGTGCCAGCAGGGGGACAGGGGGCCATGGCTACACCTTC. This chain uses TRBV27 with TRBJ1-2, with 12 bases matching TRBD1. The germline CDR1 and CDR2 sequences are MNHEY and SMNVEV (reference sequence). The ends lost 6 bases at V and 6 bases at J; junction bases unmatched: 2. The CDR3 extends over 13 amino acids.

In nucleotides, the CDR3 is TGTGCCAGCAAGACGGGGGGGCAGGGAGTAGGGGAGCAGTTCTTC. Protein product: CASKTGGQGVGEQFF. The chain links TRBV5-4 to TRBJ2-1; 8 bases match TRBD2. CDR3 length equals 15 residues. The V gene end was trimmed by 6 bases and the J gene end by 10 bases; junction bases not matched to a gene: 15. Germline lookup yields CDR1 SGHNT and CDR2 YYREEE (reference sequence).

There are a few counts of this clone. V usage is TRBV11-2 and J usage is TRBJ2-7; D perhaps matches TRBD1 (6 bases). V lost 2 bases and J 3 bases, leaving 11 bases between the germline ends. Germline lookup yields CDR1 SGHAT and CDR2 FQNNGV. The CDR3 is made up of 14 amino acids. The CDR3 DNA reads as TGTGCCAGCAGCTTATCCGGCAGGGGCTACGAGCAGTACTTC. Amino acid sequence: CASSLSGRGYEQYF.

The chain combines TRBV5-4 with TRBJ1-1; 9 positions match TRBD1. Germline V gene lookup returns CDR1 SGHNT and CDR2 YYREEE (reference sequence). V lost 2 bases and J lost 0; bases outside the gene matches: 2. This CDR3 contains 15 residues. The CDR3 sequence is CASSLGQGMNTEAFF. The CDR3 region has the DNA TGTGCCAGCAGCTTAGGACAGGGGATGAACACTGAAGCTTTCTTT.

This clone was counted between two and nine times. The CDR3 sequence is CASSPASGQGSGGSPLHF. CDR3 nucleotides: TGTGCCAGCAGTCCAGCTTCCGGACAGGGGTCGGGGGGATCACCCCTCCACTTT. The genes are TRBV6-4 and TRBJ1-6; TRBD1 matches at 9 bases. V shed 5 bases, J shed 10 bases, and the junction held 18 bases outside the gene matches. This CDR3 is 18 amino acids long. The germline CDR1 and CDR2 sequences are MRHNA and SNTAGT.

CDR3 amino acids: CASSLGAGQPQHF. CDR3 bases: TGTGCCAGCAGCTTAGGGGCTGGGCAGCCCCAGCATTTT. V and J are TRBV7-6 and TRBJ1-5, with D unresolved. Germline V gene sequence: CDR1 SGHVS, CDR2 FNYEAQ. Deletions cut 1 base from V and 7 bases from J, with 8 bases between. This CDR3 contains 13 residues.

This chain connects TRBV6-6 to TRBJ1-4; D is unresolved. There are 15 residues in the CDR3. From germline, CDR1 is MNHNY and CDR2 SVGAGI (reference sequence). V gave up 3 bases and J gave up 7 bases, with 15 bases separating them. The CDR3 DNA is TGTGCCAGCAGTTATCGGACGCCCGCGGGTGAAAAACTGTTTTTT. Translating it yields CASSYRTPAGEKLFF.

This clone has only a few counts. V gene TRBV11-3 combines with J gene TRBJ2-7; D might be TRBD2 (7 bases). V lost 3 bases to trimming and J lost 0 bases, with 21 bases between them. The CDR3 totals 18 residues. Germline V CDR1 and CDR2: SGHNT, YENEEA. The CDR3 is CASSFHPEGGRGSYEQYF. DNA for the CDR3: TGTGCCAGCAGCTTTCACCCTGAGGGGGGGCGCGGCTCCTACGAGCAGTACTTC.

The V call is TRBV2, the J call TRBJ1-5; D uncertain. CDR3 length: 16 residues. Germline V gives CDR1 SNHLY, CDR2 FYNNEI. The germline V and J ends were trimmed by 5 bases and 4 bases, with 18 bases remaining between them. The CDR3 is CASSLRAVGGNQPQHF. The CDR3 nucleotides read TGTGCCAGCAGTCTCCGGGCCGTCGGCGGGAATCAGCCCCAGCATTTT.

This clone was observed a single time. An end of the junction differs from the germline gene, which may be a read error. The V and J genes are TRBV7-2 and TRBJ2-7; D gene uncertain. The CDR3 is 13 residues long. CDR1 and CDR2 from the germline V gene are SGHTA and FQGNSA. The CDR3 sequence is CASSLETKVGEVF. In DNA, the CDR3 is TGTGCCAGCAGCTTAGAGACGAAAGTCGGCGAGGTCTTC.

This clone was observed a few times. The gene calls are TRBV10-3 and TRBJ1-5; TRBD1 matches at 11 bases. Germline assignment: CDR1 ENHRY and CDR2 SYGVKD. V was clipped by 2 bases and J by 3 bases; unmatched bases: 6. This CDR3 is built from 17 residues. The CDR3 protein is CAISEVWDRGINQPQHF. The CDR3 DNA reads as TGTGCCATCAGTGAGGTCTGGGACAGGGGGATCAATCAGCCCCAGCATTTT.

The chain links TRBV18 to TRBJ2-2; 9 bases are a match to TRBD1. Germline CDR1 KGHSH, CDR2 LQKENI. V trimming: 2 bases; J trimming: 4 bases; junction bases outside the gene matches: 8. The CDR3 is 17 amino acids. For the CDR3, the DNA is TGTGCCAGCTCACCAATCGGACAGGGGATTATCACCGGGGAGCTGTTTTTT. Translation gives CASSPIGQGIITGELFF.

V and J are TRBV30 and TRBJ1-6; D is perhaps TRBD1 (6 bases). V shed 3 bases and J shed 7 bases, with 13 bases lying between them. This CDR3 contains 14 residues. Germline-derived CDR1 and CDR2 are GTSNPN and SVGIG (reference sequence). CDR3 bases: TGTGCCTGGAGCCCCGGGGGGACAAATTCACCCCTCCACTTT. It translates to CAWSPGGTNSPLHF.

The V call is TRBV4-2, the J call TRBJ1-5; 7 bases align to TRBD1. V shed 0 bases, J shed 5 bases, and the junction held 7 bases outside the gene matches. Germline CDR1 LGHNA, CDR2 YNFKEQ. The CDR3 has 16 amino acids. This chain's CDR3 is CASSQDRGQKDQPQHF. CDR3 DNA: TGTGCCAGCAGCCAAGATAGGGGACAGAAAGATCAGCCCCAGCATTTT.

CDR3 sequence: CASSATGWSQETQYF. The DNA for the CDR3 is TGTGCCAGCAGCGCCACAGGGTGGAGCCAAGAGACCCAGTACTTC. The chain uses TRBV21-1 and TRBJ2-5; TRBD1, the table's D call, lacks a check against the DNA. TRBV21-1 is a pseudogene locus. This CDR3 region has 15 residues.

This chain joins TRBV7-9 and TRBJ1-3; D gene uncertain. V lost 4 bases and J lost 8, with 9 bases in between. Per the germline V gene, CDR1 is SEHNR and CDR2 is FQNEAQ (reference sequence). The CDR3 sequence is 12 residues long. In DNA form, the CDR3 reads TGTGCCAGCAGCTCCCAAGGAGACACCATATATTTT. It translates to CASSSQGDTIYF.